One and the same sample provided the 22 T cell receptor beta chains below, sequenced in a study of PD-L1 blockade in urothelial cancer. The table came from immunoSEQ multiplex PCR; TCRdb's copy has only in-frame clones and leaves some out. The data hold about 35,000 clones, with over 75% observed a single time. The specimen comprised PBMCs, sampled around atezolizumab (anti-PD-L1) treatment. The receptors originated from a man aged 65 to 79 with urothelial cancer.

The chain recombines TRBV6-1 with TRBJ1-3; D remains unclear. The germline V and J ends were trimmed by 8 bases and 2 bases, with 16 bases remaining between them. This CDR3 contains 15 residues. From germline, CDR1 is MNHNS and CDR2 SASEGT. In nucleotides, the CDR3 is TGTGCCAGCCTCCAACCCGGGTCAGCTGGAAACACCATATATTTT. It yields the protein CASLQPGSAGNTIYF.

This sequence joins TRBV6-1 and TRBJ2-4; TRBD2 matches 11 bases. CDR1 MNHNS and CDR2 SASEGT come from the germline V gene. J lost 4 bases, V lost 3 bases, and 8 bases had no gene match. The CDR3 length is 17 residues. The CDR3 loop reads CASSEEPTSGGKNIQYF. CDR3 in DNA: TGTGCCAGCAGTGAGGAACCCACTAGCGGGGGTAAAAACATTCAGTACTTC.

J is TRBJ2-6 and V is TRBV5-1; 12 bases agree with TRBD2. Germline V gives CDR1 SGHRS, CDR2 YFSETQ. Trimming removed 3 bases from V and 1 base from J; junction bases left unmatched: 2. The CDR3 contains 17 residues. The CDR3 protein is CASSSTSGRSGANVLTF. As DNA, the CDR3 is TGCGCCAGCAGCTCGACTAGCGGGAGATCTGGGGCCAACGTCCTGACTTTC.

This sequence joins TRBV4-2 and TRBJ1-2; 9 bases are shared with TRBD1. Trimming removed 1 base from V and 8 bases from J; junction bases left unmatched: 11. Germline V lookup: CDR1 LGHNA, CDR2 YNFKEQ. This CDR3 comprises 16 residues. CDR3 region: CASSQVVGQGPSGYTF. CDR3 sequence (DNA): TGTGCCAGCAGCCAAGTGGTGGGACAGGGACCCAGCGGCTACACCTTC.

This chain links TRBV6-5 with TRBJ2-7, with 7 bases identical to TRBD2. Losses at the gene ends were 8 bases for V and 0 bases for J; bases not matched to a gene: 7. The CDR3 covers 14 residues. Germline lookup yields CDR1 MNHEY and CDR2 SVGAGI. The CDR3 sequence is CASGKASGSYEQYF. The CDR3 DNA sequence: TGTGCCAGCGGTAAGGCTAGCGGCTCCTACGAGCAGTACTTC.

This clone occurred a few times. The chain has TRBV4-3 and TRBJ1-1; unclear D gene. CDR3 length equals 13 residues. Germline loops: CDR1 LGHNA, CDR2 YSLEER. With 1 base removed from V and 6 bases from J, the gap between germline ends came to 9 bases. The CDR3 spells CASSQVVSAEAFF. DNA for the CDR3: TGCGCCAGCAGCCAAGTTGTGAGTGCTGAAGCTTTCTTT.

This CDR3 is CASTPGGAPEQYF. In DNA, the CDR3 is TGTGCCAGCACCCCGGGGGGGGCCCCCGAGCAGTACTTC. This sequence joins TRBV28 and TRBJ2-7; TRBD2 agrees at 8 bases. Per the germline V gene, CDR1 is MDHEN and CDR2 is SYDVKM. The CDR3 consists of 13 residues. Trimming removed 7 bases from V and 6 bases from J; junction bases left unmatched: 8.

The J gene is TRBJ2-5, the V gene TRBV5-4, with 11 nucleotides matching TRBD2. CDR3 length equals 17 residues. The V gene end was trimmed by 0 bases and the J gene end by 4 bases; junction bases not matched to a gene: 8. Germline CDR1 is SGHNT and CDR2 is YYREEE (reference sequence). The chain's CDR3 is CASSLGVAGGARETQYF. CDR3 DNA sequence: TGTGCCAGCAGCTTGGGGGTAGCGGGGGGGGCAAGAGAGACCCAGTACTTC.

This clone came up a few times. The chain uses TRBV29-1 and TRBJ2-6; D remains unclear. Germline values: CDR1 SQVTM, CDR2 ANQGSEA. V lost 3 bases and J lost 0, with 6 bases in between. This CDR3 comprises 14 residues. The chain's CDR3 is CSVDESSGANVLTF. The CDR3 nucleotides read TGCAGCGTTGACGAGTCCTCTGGGGCCAACGTCCTGACTTTC.

The chain recombines TRBV4-3 with TRBJ1-4; 7 bases line up with TRBD1. Germline CDR1 and CDR2: LGHNA and YSLEER. CDR3 length equals 16 residues. Trimming removed 3 bases from V and 8 bases from J; junction bases left unmatched: 12. The CDR3 region has the DNA TGCGCCAGCAGCCAGGGGGCCTCAGGGGGTTGGGAAAAACTGTTTTTT. This gives the protein CASSQGASGGWEKLFF.

V gene TRBV30 combines with J gene TRBJ2-7, with D perhaps matching TRBD1 (5 bases). Per germline, CDR1 GTSNPN and CDR2 SVGIG (reference sequence). The V end lost 3 bases, the J end lost 2 bases, and 11 bases lay between the germline ends. The CDR3 sequence is 13 residues long. In DNA form, the CDR3 reads TGTGCCTGGAGCGAAGACAGCGCCTACGAGCAGTACTTC. It specifies CAWSEDSAYEQYF.

This chain connects TRBV27 to TRBJ1-2; 9 bases map to TRBD1. Germline assignment: CDR1 MNHEY and CDR2 SMNVEV (reference sequence). The CDR3 has 17 amino acids. Trimming at V came to 3 bases and at J to 8 bases, leaving 16 bases not matched to a gene. CDR3 sequence: CASSFRRSDRGIFGYTF. The CDR3 DNA follows: TGTGCCAGCAGTTTTAGGCGTTCGGACAGGGGAATTTTCGGCTACACCTTC.

The rearrangement links TRBV28 to TRBJ1-4; maybe TRBD1 (5 bases). Germline V lookup: CDR1 MDHEN, CDR2 SYDVKM. The CDR3 has 14 residues. Trimming cost V 5 bases and J 4 bases, with 11 bases left between them. In DNA, the CDR3 is TGTGCCAGCAGTCTCCGGGGGGTTAATGAAAAACTGTTTTTT. Residues: CASSLRGVNEKLFF.

The chain is built from TRBV7-2 and TRBJ1-2, with D possibly TRBD1 on 5 matching bases. Germline CDR1 is SGHTA and CDR2 is FQGNSA. With 0 bases removed from V and 7 bases from J, the gap between germline ends came to 15 bases. The CDR3 consists of 15 residues. CDR3 loop: CASSLAMTDPGGYTF. Written as DNA, the CDR3 is TGTGCCAGCAGCTTAGCGATGACAGACCCAGGTGGCTACACCTTC.

V and J are TRBV5-8 and TRBJ1-2, with 7 bases that match TRBD1. The CDR3 spans 16 residues. Germline lookup yields CDR1 SGHTS and CDR2 YDEGEE. V lost 4 bases to trimming and J lost 4 bases; unmatched junction nucleotides: 13. CDR3 DNA sequence: TGTGCCAGCAGCCCGCTACCCAACAGGGGCCTCTATGGCTACACCTTC. It translates to CASSPLPNRGLYGYTF.

The gene calls are TRBV20-1 and TRBJ2-1; D gene unclear. CDR3 length: 10 amino acids. CDR1 is DFQATT and CDR2 is SNEGSKA in the germline V gene (reference sequence). V was trimmed by 1 base and J by 12 bases, leaving 7 bases between them. The DNA for the CDR3 is TGCAGTGCTAGAGCCGGTCCGCAGTTCTTC. This translates into CSARAGPQFF.

The V call is TRBV27, the J call TRBJ2-1, with no clear D. V was trimmed by 5 bases and J by 1 base, leaving 15 bases between them. The CDR3 loop spans 16 amino acids. Germline-derived CDR1 and CDR2 are MNHEY and SMNVEV (reference sequence). CDR3 protein: CASSRELARSYNEQFF. In DNA, the CDR3 is TGTGCCAGCAGTCGCGAATTAGCAAGGTCCTACAATGAGCAGTTCTTC.

V usage is TRBV5-1 and J usage is TRBJ2-7; TRBD2 might be the D (7 bases). Trimming removed 0 bases at V and 7 bases at J, with 26 bases between. Germline-derived CDR1 and CDR2 are SGHRS and YFSETQ. The length of the CDR3 is 18 residues. The CDR3 loop is CASSLASGGGPSSGEQYF. In DNA, the CDR3 is TGCGCCAGCAGCTTGGCCTCTGGGGGGGGGCCCTCCTCGGGGGAGCAGTACTTC.

This sequence joins TRBV7-8 and TRBJ1-2; 12 positions agree with TRBD1. CDR1 SGHVS and CDR2 FQNEAQ come from the germline V gene. The CDR3 is made up of 16 amino acids. J lost 5 bases, V lost 4 bases, and 8 bases had no gene match. The CDR3 DNA reads as TGTGCCAGCAGCTCCCAGGGACAGGGGGCAGTTTATGGCTACACCTTC. This encodes CASSSQGQGAVYGYTF.

The rearrangement links TRBV2 to TRBJ1-1, with 7 bases matching TRBD1. J was trimmed by 5 bases and V by 7 bases; bases with no gene match: 10. Germline V gives CDR1 SNHLY, CDR2 FYNNEI. The CDR3 totals 14 residues. For the CDR3, the DNA is TGTGCCAGCACCTTACAGGGGTTGGGGACTGAAGCTTTCTTT. Residues: CASTLQGLGTEAFF.

The genes are TRBV14 and TRBJ2-1; TRBD2 agrees at 10 bases. The CDR3 has 16 residues. J lost 4 bases, V lost 4 bases, and 7 bases had no gene match. CDR1 and CDR2 from the germline V gene are SGHDN and FVKESK. CDR3 DNA sequence: TGTGCCAGCAGCCCCCTTAGCGGGGGGACTTACAATGAGCAGTTCTTC. Protein product: CASSPLSGGTYNEQFF.

This chain uses TRBV19 with TRBJ2-7; 8 bases line up with TRBD2. Per germline, CDR1 LNHDA and CDR2 SQIVND (reference sequence). With 6 bases clipped from V and 0 bases from J, the junction kept 4 bases outside the gene matches. There are 14 residues in the CDR3. Here the CDR3 DNA reads TGTGCCAGTAGGACCGGGACTAGCTCCTACGAGCAGTACTTC. Its protein is CASRTGTSSYEQYF. The full variable domain, its missing parts supplied by reference TRBV19 and TRBJ2-7, is DGGITQSPKYLFRKEGQNVTLSCEQNLNHDAMYWYRQDPGQGLRLIYYSQIVNDFQKGDIAEGYSVSREKKESFPLTVTSAQKNPTAFYLCASRTGTSSYEQYFGPGTRLTVT.